Shown below are 13 T cell receptor beta chains from a single sample sequenced in a study of T-cell reconstitution after alpha-beta-depleted transplantation in children. The library targeted TCRbeta and was prepared with unique molecular identifiers. Using its own MiXCR run on the PCR reads, TCRdb lists one record per CDR3 protein. The sample records a few hundred thousand distinct CDR3 sequences, approximately 20% being singletons. The source was PBMCs from the stem cell graft donor, collected from the stem cell graft. These receptors were collected from a human donor who donated a stem cell graft to a child with acute lymphoblastic leukemia.

V usage is TRBV27 and J usage is TRBJ2-3; D unclear. Germline CDR1 and CDR2: MNHEY and SMNVEV (reference sequence). The V and J ends lost 6 bases and 0 bases respectively, with 13 bases between them. The CDR3 is 15 residues long. The CDR3 DNA follows: TGTGCCAGCAGATTGGGCGGCGTAAGCACAGATACGCAGTATTTT. This gives the protein CASRLGGVSTDTQYF.

This chain connects TRBV5-1 to TRBJ2-1; 13 nucleotides match TRBD2. The V segment lost 3 bases and the J segment 6 bases; nucleotides outside the gene matches: 15. Per germline, CDR1 SGHRS and CDR2 YFSETQ. The CDR3 consists of 19 residues. CDR3: CASSSLPGLAGIYTNEQFF. CDR3 bases: TGCGCCAGCAGCTCCCTCCCGGGACTAGCGGGGATATATACCAATGAGCAGTTCTTC. Based on the CDR3 plus reference TRBV5-1 and TRBJ2-1, the full variable domain is KAGVTQTPRYLIKTRGQQVTLSCSPISGHRSVSWYQQTPGQGLQFLFEYFSETQRNKGNFPGRFSGRQFSNSRSEMNVSTLELGDSALYLCASSSLPGLAGIYTNEQFFGPGTRLTVL.

This clonotype was counted between two and nine times. The chain employs TRBV14 and TRBJ2-2, with no clear D. Looked up from germline, CDR1 is SGHDN and CDR2 is FVKESK. This CDR3 is built from 18 residues. V was cut by 1 base and J by 1 base, with 16 bases left in between. The CDR3 DNA reads TGTGCCAGCAGCCAAGTCTTGGTCATCCCGGGGAACACCGGGGAGCTGTTTTTT. It translates to CASSQVLVIPGNTGELFF.

The chain uses TRBV4-1 and TRBJ2-2, with a weak D call TRBD1 (5 bases). The CDR3 contains 15 residues. Trimming left V 1 base short and J 3 bases short, with 9 bases between. Germline loops: CDR1 MGHRA, CDR2 YSYEKL. CDR3 sequence: CASSQAFRDTGELFF. CDR3 in DNA: TGCGCCAGCAGCCAAGCGTTCAGGGACACCGGGGAGCTGTTTTTT.

Notes on this clonotype: This CDR3 is missing its conserved last phenylalanine or tryptophan, likely due to a read error. Because the CDR3's place on the DNA is in doubt, the DNA is left out and the CDR3 is given as listed by TCRdb. The rearrangement joins TRBV2 to TRBJ2-3; TRBD2 was called by the table and not checked on the DNA. From its first to its last residue, the CDR3 has 11 amino acids. In germline, CDR1 is SNHLY, CDR2 FYNNEI. The CDR3 protein is CASSEAGTSVL.

The V gene is TRBV6-6, the J gene TRBJ2-5; D is ambiguous. V was pared by 0 bases and J by 6 bases, with 8 bases between. The CDR3 has 13 residues. From germline, CDR1 is MNHNY and CDR2 SVGAGI (reference sequence). This chain's CDR3 is CASSYSTGQTQYF. CDR3 bases: TGTGCCAGCAGTTACTCGACTGGCCAGACCCAGTACTTC.

This clonotype has only a few counts. The chain is built from TRBV27 and TRBJ1-1; no definite D call. This CDR3 is 14 amino acids long. CDR1 is MNHEY and CDR2 is SMNVEV in the germline V gene (reference sequence). V was pared by 5 bases and J by 8 bases, with 18 bases between. The CDR3 DNA reads as TGTGCCAGCAGTCCCCGGGCCGGGGAAGGCGAAGCTTTCTTT. This codes for CASSPRAGEGEAFF.

The gene calls are TRBV19 and TRBJ1-5; 10 nucleotides match TRBD1. CDR1 and CDR2 from the germline V gene are LNHDA and SQIVND (reference sequence). The CDR3 is 16 residues long. J gave up 5 bases and V 4 bases, and 8 bases lay outside the gene matches. CDR3 nucleotide sequence: TGTGCCAGTAGTAGCCGGACAGGGGGTTTGGATCAGCCCCAGCATTTT. Translation gives CASSSRTGGLDQPQHF.

In its sample, this clonotype was seen a few times. J is TRBJ2-5 and V is TRBV12-3 or TRBV12-4; D gene uncertain. V lost 5 bases to trimming and J lost 5 bases, with 9 bases between them. The CDR3 consists of 12 residues. The CDR3 reads CASSHLEETQYF. CDR3 DNA sequence: TGTGCCAGCAGTCACCTAGAGGAGACCCAGTACTTC.

There are many counts of this clonotype. V and J are TRBV7-8 and TRBJ2-2; no definite D call. The germline gives CDR1 SGHVS, CDR2 FQNEAQ. The V and J ends lost 0 bases and 4 bases respectively, with 6 bases between them. CDR3 length: 14 residues. The CDR3 reads CASSLAPSTGELFF. CDR3 coding DNA: TGTGCCAGCAGCTTAGCCCCGTCCACCGGGGAGCTGTTTTTT. Full variable domain (rest looked up from reference TRBV7-8 and TRBJ2-2): GAGVSQSPRYKVAKRGQDVALRCDPISGHVSLFWYQQALGQGPEFLTYFQNEAQLDKSGLPSDRFFAERPEGSVSTLKIQRTQQEDSAVYLCASSLAPSTGELFFGEGSRLTVL.

This clonotype was picked up one time. The chain is built from TRBV7-9 and TRBJ1-5, with unresolved D. Deletions cut 2 bases from V and 3 bases from J, with 8 bases between. CDR1 is SEHNR and CDR2 is FQNEAQ in the germline V gene (reference sequence). This CDR3 is 14 amino acids long. The CDR3 sequence is CASSLSEDNQPQHF. DNA for the CDR3: TGTGCCAGCAGCTTATCAGAGGACAATCAGCCCCAGCATTTT.

This clonotype came up a few times. The V gene is TRBV3-1, the J gene TRBJ2-7, with no clear D. The CDR3 consists of 11 residues. V shed 2 bases and J shed 7 bases, with 6 bases lying between them. Germline CDR1 reads LGHDT; CDR2 reads YNNKEL (reference sequence). CDR3 nucleotides: TGTGCCAGCAGCCAAAAGGGAGAGCAGTACTTC. Its protein is CASSQKGEQYF.

J is TRBJ1-1 and V is TRBV5-6; D call uncertain. Germline values: CDR1 SGHDT, CDR2 YYEEEE. The CDR3 has 15 residues. Between the trimmed V and J ends, which lost 1 base and 0 bases, there was a span of 10 bases. The CDR3 region is CASSLYATLNTEAFF. DNA of the CDR3: TGTGCCAGCAGCTTGTATGCGACGCTGAACACTGAAGCTTTCTTT.